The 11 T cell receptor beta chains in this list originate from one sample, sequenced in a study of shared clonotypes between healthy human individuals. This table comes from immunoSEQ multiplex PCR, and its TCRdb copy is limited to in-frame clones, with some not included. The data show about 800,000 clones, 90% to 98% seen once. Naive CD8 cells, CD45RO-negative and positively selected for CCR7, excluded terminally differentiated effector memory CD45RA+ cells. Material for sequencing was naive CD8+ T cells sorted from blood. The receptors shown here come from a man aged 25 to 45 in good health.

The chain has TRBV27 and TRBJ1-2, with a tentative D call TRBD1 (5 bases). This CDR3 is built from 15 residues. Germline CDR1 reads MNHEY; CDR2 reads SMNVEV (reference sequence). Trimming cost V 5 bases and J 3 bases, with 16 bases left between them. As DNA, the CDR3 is TGTGCCAGCAGTGGCTACAGGCGGACGGACTATGGCTACACCTTC. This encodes CASSGYRRTDYGYTF.

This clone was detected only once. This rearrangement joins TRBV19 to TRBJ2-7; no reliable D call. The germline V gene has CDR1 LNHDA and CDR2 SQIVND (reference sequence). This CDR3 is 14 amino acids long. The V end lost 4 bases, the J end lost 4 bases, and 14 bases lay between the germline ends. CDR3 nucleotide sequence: TGTGCCAGTAGTACCCGTGGCTCAGGATACGAGCAGTACTTC. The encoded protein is CASSTRGSGYEQYF.

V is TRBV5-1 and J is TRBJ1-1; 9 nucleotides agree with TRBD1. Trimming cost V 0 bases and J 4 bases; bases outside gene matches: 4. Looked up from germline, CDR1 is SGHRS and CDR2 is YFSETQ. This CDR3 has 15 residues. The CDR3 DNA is TGCGCCAGCAGCTTGGAAGGGGGACAGGGCACTGAAGCTTTCTTT. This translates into CASSLEGGQGTEAFF.

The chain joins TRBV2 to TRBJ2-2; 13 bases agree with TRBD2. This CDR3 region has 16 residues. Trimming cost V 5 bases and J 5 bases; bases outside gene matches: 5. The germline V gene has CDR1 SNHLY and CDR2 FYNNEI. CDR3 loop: CASSTGTSGITGELFF. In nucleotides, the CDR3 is TGTGCCAGCAGTACCGGGACTAGCGGGATAACCGGGGAGCTGTTTTTT.

CDR3 residues: CATSREGTDYNEQFF. In nucleotides, the CDR3 is TGTGCCACCAGCAGAGAAGGGACAGACTACAATGAGCAGTTCTTC. The chain is built from TRBV15 and TRBJ2-1; the match to TRBD1 covers 7 bases. Losses at the gene ends were 0 bases for V and 3 bases for J; bases not matched to a gene: 2. This CDR3 is built from 15 residues. Germline assignment: CDR1 LNHNV and CDR2 YYDKDF (reference sequence).

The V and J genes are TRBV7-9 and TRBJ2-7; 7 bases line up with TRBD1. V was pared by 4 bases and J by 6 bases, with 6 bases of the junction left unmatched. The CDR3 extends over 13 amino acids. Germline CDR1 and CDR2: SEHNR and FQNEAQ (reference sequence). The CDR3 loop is CASSSPTGREQYF. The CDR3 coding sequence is TGTGCCAGCAGCTCCCCGACAGGGCGCGAGCAGTACTTC.

CDR3 sequence (DNA): TGCGCCAGCAGGGTGACAGGGGGAATCAATGAGCAGTTCTTC. This encodes CASRVTGGINEQFF. The rearrangement links TRBV5-1 to TRBJ2-1, with 9 bases fitting TRBD1. CDR1 and CDR2 from the germline V gene are SGHRS and YFSETQ. The CDR3 sequence is 14 residues long. The ends lost 5 bases at V and 6 bases at J; junction bases unmatched: 6.

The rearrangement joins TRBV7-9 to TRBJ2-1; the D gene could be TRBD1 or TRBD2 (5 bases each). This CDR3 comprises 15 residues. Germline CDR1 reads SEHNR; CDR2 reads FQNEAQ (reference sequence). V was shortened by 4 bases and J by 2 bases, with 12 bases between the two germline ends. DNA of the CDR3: TGTGCCAGCAGCTCAGAGGGGAGCCCCTACAATGAGCAGTTCTTC. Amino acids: CASSSEGSPYNEQFF.

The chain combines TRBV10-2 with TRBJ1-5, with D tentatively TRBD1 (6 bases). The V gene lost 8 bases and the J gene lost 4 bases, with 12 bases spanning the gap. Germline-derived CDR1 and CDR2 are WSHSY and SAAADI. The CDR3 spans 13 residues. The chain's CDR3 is CASATGSNQPQHF. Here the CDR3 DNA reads TGCGCCAGCGCAACAGGGTCAAATCAGCCCCAGCATTTT.

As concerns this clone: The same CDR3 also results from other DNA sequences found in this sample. The CDR3 DNA sequence: TGTGCCAGCAGTGGCGGCACAGATACGCAGTATTTT. Translation gives CASSGGTDTQYF. V and J are TRBV9 and TRBJ2-3; no definite D call. V lost 5 bases and J 1 base, leaving 5 bases between the germline ends. Germline V CDR1 and CDR2: SGDLS, YYNGEE. This CDR3 contains 12 residues.

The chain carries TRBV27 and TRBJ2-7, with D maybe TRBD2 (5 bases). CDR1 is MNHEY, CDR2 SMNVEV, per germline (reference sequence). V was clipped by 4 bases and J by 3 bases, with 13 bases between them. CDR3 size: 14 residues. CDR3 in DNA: TGTGCCAGCAGTTCTTTCCGGGGTCGCTACGAGCAGTACTTC. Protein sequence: CASSSFRGRYEQYF.